The 5 T cell receptor beta chains below come from one sample, sequenced in a study of regulatory T cells in long-lasting Graves disease. Time point indicated: newly diagnosed GD, antithyroid drugs for less than 3 months. Researchers made the TCR library from RNA that was extracted from PBMCs. Assembly of TCR beta libraries relied on iRepertoire HTBI primers together with Arm-PCR of CDR3 regions. TCRdb passed the multiplex PCR reads through MiXCR, listing each CDR3 protein once. The table includes around 420,000 distinct CDR3 sequences, around 15% detected once. This specimen consisted of peripheral blood mononuclear cells (PBMCs), obtained at new diagnosis, from a patient treated with antithyroid drugs. All receptors derive from a female donor with Graves disease.

This clonotype was recorded at least ten times. The chain joins TRBV12-3 or TRBV12-4 to TRBJ2-1; TRBD2 is a possible D gene (6 bases). The closer fit of TRBJ2-5 to the DNA end suggests the J call may be wrong. The CDR3 extends over 15 amino acids. DNA of the CDR3: TGTGCCAGCAGTTTTGGCGGCGGGATCCAAGAGACCCAGTACTTC. Amino acid sequence: CASSFGGGIQETQYF.

This clonotype was counted many times. The genes are TRBV6-1 and TRBJ1-2; TRBD1 matches 9 bases. Germline V gene sequence: CDR1 MNHNS, CDR2 SASEGT. The CDR3 is 14 amino acids. Losses at the gene ends were 5 bases for V and 9 bases for J; bases not matched to a gene: 10. The CDR3 is CASSSPPGQGRYTF. As DNA, the CDR3 is TGTGCCAGCAGTAGTCCCCCGGGACAGGGCCGCTACACCTTC.

This clonotype was detected many times. The V call is TRBV7-3, the J call TRBJ2-3, with unresolved D. The V end lost 1 base, the J end lost 2 bases, and 7 bases lay between the germline ends. The CDR3 covers 14 residues. In germline, CDR1 is SGHTA, CDR2 FQGTGA. The CDR3 nucleotides are TGTGCCAGCAGCTTAAACGGGTTCACAGATACGCAGTATTTT. This encodes CASSLNGFTDTQYF.

The V gene is TRBV7-2, the J gene TRBJ2-2, with unresolved D. This CDR3 has 18 amino acids. Per germline, CDR1 SGHTA and CDR2 FQGNSA. The V end was cut by 1 base, the J end by 3 bases, with 18 bases between. The CDR3 reads CASSLGALGGVDTGELFF. CDR3 DNA: TGTGCCAGCAGCTTAGGGGCCCTGGGTGGGGTTGACACCGGGGAGCTGTTTTTT. The full variable domain, rest sourced from reference TRBV7-2 and TRBJ2-2, is GAGVSQSPSNKVTEKGKDVELRCDPISGHTALYWYRQSLGQGLEFLIYFQGNSAPDKSGLPSDRFSAERTGGSVSTLTIQRTQQEDSAVYLCASSLGALGGVDTGELFFGEGSRLTVL.

This clonotype was seen at least ten times. The CDR3 loop reads CASSPRGGDGYTF. CDR3 sequence (DNA): TGTGCCAGCAGTCCCCGAGGGGGCGATGGCTACACCTTC. The rearrangement joins TRBV12-3 or TRBV12-4 to TRBJ1-2; 7 bases fit TRBD1. The CDR3 has 13 residues. V lost 5 bases and J lost 6; bases outside the gene matches: 6.